This T cell receptor beta chain was identified during a study of OX40 agonist ivuxolimab in advanced cancers. Study overall: Dose-escalation patients had hepatocellular carcinoma, melanoma, renal cell or head and neck cancer.

V lost 5 bases to trimming and J lost 7 bases, with 15 bases between them. This CDR3 region has 14 residues. CDR1 is MNHNY and CDR2 is SVGAGI in the germline V gene (reference sequence). On this clone itself: What it recognizes is unknown.

At cycle 4 day 1, cycle 7 day 1, and baseline, blood was sampled. The study, taken as a whole, reports: Averaging showed that CD8+ T cells had more expanded clones than CD4+ did. What antigens the expanded peripheral T cells recognized was never established.

Generated by immunoSEQ multiplex PCR, the TCRdb table keeps only in-frame clones and is missing some. The table has approximately 100,000 clones, about nine tenths seen once. The sample in question was CD4+ or CD8+ T cells sorted from blood, obtained in a trial of the OX40 agonist ivuxolimab. This chain joins TRBV6-6 and TRBJ1-5; D remains unclear. The TCR originated in an adult with an advanced solid tumor such as melanoma, head and neck, liver or kidney cancer. This CDR3 is CASSRGLAGQPQHF. The DNA for the CDR3 is TGTGCCAGCAGTCGAGGATTGGCGGGGCAGCCCCAGCATTTT.